This T cell receptor beta chain originates from a study of blood T cell repertoires in COVID-19 (dated by TCRdb to 2020 to 2021). For context, the study as a whole: The collaborator samples originated in the United States, Italy and Spain and spanned the acute and convalescent phases of COVID-19. The prospective study material was composed of cDNA or gDNA derived from T cells, B-cell-depleted T cells, or PBMCs. Subjects who had been exposed to COVID-19, were actively infected with it, or had recovered from it provided the deeply sampled blood TCRbeta repertoires that made up the dataset. The repertoires were released in a freely available public database meant as a resource for research on the immune response to SARS-CoV-2. The samples were drawn from the first 160 participants of the ongoing ImmuneRACE study and from 1,200 or so subjects provided by 6 global collaborators. The sample metadata nearly always contained a de-identified subject ID, COVID-19 status, age in years and sex. Where HLA class I and class II types were available, the types were taken from metadata supplied by the sample provider, not from assay-based typing.

TCRbeta CDR3 regions were amplified from genomic DNA using the immunoSEQ Assay, a bias-controlled multiplex PCR. The source study handled its data this way. Within the assay, amplification of reference gene primers was used to estimate how many nucleated cells each sample contained. Sequence reads were collapsed and filtered to measure the absolute abundance of every unique TCRbeta CDR3 rearrangement. For each sample, productive Simpson clonality was calculated as the square root of Simpson's diversity index over productive rearrangements. The source is immuneACCESS, and TCRdb retained only in-frame sequences with V and J called. Part of the clones is not carried over; for the studies checked, unresolved V genes explain less than half of this, and the remainder is unexplained. V and J calls and clone size are those listed in that table; D and trimming were worked out from the DNA. The sample table holds 90,000 to 120,000 clones, of which about 88% were seen once. Clones ranked in the top ten supply under 3% of the sample.

Whole blood was collected in K2EDTA tubes by collaborating institutions according to the institutions' own protocols. For TCRbeta analysis, collaborators shipped samples as frozen whole blood, isolated PBMCs, or DNA extracted from either of those sample types. This clone was seen just once. Its antigen is unknown. Base qualities are not provided; no much larger clone lies one nucleotide away. The full study reports these points: The quantity of clinical and demographic metadata differed by source and by participant and was supplied without curation.

V is clipped by 0 bases and J by 0 bases, and the sequence between their germline boundaries is 12 bases long. The CDR3 numbers 15 residues from cysteine through phenylalanine. The entry retains the CDR3 DNA only, 45 bases that are in frame from base 1. CDR1 is given as GTSNPN and CDR2 as SVGIG, both from the germline V gene (reference sequence). The TCR comes from a human donor in a cohort sampled during active COVID-19. The sequencing input was peripheral blood. The chain links TRBV30 with TRBJ2-7; a tentative D call is TRBD2 (6 bases match). The CDR3: CAWSVPRRGSYEQYF. The DNA sequence is given as TGTGCCTGGAGTGTACCCCGGAGGGGCTCCTACGAGCAGTACTTC.